This TCR beta chain was identified during a study of blood T cell repertoires in COVID-19. Study information: T cells, B-cell-depleted T cells, or PBMCs supplied cDNA or gDNA.

Original handling: It was from reference gene primer amplification that nucleated cell counts were estimated. Produced via immunoSEQ multiplex PCR; TCRdb's table is partial and in-frame only. V and J calls and clone size are as listed in that table; D and trimming were resolved from the DNA. The table has roughly 200,000 clones, 70% to 90% seen once. Germline V gene data show CDR1 as SGHNT and CDR2 as YENEEA. Deletions cut 4 bases from V and 0 bases from J, with 10 bases between. The CDR3 sequence is 15 residues long. The rearrangement uses TRBV11-3 and TRBJ1-3; D is perhaps TRBD1 (5 bases). This TCR came from a man in his forties or fifties with COVID-19, enrolled during active disease. Sequencing was carried out using peripheral blood. In DNA form, the CDR3 reads TGTGCCAGCAGCTCAGGGAAGGGCTCTGGAAACACCATATATTTT. Encoded protein: CASSSGKGSGNTIYF.